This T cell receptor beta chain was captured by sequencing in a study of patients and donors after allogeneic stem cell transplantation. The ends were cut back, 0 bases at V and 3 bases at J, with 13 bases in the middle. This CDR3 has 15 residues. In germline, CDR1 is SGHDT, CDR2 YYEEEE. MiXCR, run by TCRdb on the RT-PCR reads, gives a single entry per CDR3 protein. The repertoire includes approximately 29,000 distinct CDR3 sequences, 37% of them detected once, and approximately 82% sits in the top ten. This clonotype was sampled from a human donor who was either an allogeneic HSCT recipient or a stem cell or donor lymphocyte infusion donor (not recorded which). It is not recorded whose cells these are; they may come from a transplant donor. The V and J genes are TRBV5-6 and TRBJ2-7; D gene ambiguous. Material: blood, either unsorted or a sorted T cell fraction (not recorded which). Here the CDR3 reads CASSLGPKDFYEQYF. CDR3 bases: TGTGCCAGCAGCTTGGGACCGAAGGATTTCTACGAGCAGTACTTC.